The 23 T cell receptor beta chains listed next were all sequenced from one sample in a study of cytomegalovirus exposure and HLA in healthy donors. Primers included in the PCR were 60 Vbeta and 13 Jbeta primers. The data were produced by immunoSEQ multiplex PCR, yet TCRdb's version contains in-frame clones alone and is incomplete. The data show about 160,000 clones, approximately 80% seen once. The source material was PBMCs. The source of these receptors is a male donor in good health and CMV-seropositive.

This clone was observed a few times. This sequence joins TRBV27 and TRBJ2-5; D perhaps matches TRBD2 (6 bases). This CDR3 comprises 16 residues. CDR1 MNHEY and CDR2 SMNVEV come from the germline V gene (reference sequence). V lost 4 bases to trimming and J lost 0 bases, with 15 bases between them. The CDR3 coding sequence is TGTGCCAGCAGTTCTCGGTCTGGGGGGTACCAAGAGACCCAGTACTTC. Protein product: CASSSRSGGYQETQYF.

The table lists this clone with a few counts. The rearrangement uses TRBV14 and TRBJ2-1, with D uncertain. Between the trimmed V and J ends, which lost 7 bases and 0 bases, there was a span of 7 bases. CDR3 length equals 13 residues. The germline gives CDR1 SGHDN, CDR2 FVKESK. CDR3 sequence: CASKESSYNEQFF. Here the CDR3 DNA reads TGTGCCAGCAAAGAGAGCTCCTACAATGAGCAGTTCTTC.

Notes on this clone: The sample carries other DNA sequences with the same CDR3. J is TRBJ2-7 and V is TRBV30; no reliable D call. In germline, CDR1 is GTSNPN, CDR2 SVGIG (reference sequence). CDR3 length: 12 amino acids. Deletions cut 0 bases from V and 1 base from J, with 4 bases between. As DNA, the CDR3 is TGTGCCTGGAGTGTCAGTTCCTACGAGCAGTACTTC. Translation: CAWSVSSYEQYF.

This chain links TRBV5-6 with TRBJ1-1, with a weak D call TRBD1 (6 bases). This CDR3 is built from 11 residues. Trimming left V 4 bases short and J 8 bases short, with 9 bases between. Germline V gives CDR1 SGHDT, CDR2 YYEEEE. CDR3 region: CASSIGTEAFF. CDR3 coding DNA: TGTGCCAGCAGCATTGGGACAGAAGCTTTCTTT.

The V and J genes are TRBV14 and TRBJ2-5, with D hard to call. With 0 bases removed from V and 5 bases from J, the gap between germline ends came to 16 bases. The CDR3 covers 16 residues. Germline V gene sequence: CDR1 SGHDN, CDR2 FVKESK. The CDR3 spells CASSQDLGSLTETQYF. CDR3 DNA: TGTGCCAGCAGCCAAGATTTGGGCAGCTTGACGGAGACCCAGTACTTC.

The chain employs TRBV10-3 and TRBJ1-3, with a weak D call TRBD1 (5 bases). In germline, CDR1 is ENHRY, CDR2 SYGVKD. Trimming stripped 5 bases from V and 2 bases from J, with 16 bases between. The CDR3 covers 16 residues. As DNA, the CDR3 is TGTGCCATCAGTCCCCAGGCAGGGACTACTGGAAACACCATATATTTT. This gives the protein CAISPQAGTTGNTIYF.

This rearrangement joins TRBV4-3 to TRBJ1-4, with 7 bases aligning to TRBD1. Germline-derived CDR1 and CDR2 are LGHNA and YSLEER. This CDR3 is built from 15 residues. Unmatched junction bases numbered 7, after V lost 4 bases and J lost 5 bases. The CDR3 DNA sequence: TGCGCCAGCAGCCCCGGAAGACAGGGAAATGAAAAACTGTTTTTT. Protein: CASSPGRQGNEKLFF.

The CDR3 DNA reads TGTGCCAGCAGCTTGGTTCTAGCGGGAGGTATGCACAATGAGCAGTTCTTC. Translated: CASSLVLAGGMHNEQFF. The V call is TRBV5-8, the J call TRBJ2-1; 11 nucleotides match TRBD2. The CDR3 extends over 17 amino acids. CDR1 SGHTS and CDR2 YDEGEE come from the germline V gene. V lost 0 bases to trimming and J lost 5 bases; unmatched junction nucleotides: 7.

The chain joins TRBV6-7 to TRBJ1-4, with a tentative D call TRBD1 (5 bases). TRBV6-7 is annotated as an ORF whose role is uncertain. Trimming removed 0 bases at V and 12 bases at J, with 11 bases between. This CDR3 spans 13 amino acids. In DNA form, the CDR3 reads TGTGCCAGCAGTTACTCGCGGCAGGGTCAACTGTTTTTT. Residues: CASSYSRQGQLFF.

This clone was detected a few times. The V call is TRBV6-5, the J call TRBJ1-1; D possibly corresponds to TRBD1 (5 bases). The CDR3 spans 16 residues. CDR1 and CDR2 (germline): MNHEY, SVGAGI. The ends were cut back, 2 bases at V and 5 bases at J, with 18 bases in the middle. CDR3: CASSYGSGSLWTEAFF. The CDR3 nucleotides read TGTGCCAGCAGTTACGGATCAGGGTCTCTGTGGACTGAAGCTTTCTTT.

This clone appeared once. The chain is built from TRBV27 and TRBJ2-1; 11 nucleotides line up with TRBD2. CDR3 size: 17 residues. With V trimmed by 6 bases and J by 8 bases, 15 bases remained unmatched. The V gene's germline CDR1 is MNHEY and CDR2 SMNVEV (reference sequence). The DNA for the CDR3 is TGTGCCAGCAGCCAAACTAGACTAGCGGGATATCGCGATGAGCAGTTCTTC. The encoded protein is CASSQTRLAGYRDEQFF.

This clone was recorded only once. This CDR3 reads CASSFDRDYGYTF. CDR3 DNA sequence: TGTGCCAGCAGCTTCGACAGGGACTATGGCTACACCTTC. V gene TRBV5-8 combines with J gene TRBJ1-2; 7 positions agree with TRBD1. CDR1 and CDR2 from the germline V gene are SGHTS and YDEGEE. The CDR3 is 13 residues long. J was trimmed by 3 bases and V by 2 bases; bases with no gene match: 1.

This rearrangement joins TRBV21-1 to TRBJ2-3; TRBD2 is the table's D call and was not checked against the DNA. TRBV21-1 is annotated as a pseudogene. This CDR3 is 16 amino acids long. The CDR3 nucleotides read TGTGCCAGCAGCAAAGAGGAGCGGGGGGAAACAGATACGCAGTATTTT. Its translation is CASSKEERGETDTQYF.

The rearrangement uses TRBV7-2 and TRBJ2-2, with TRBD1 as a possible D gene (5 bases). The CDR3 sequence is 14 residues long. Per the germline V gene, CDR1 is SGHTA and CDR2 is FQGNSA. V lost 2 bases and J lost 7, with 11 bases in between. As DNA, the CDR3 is TGTGCCAGCAGCTTACTAAAGGGGTTCGGGGAGCTGTTTTTT. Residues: CASSLLKGFGELFF.

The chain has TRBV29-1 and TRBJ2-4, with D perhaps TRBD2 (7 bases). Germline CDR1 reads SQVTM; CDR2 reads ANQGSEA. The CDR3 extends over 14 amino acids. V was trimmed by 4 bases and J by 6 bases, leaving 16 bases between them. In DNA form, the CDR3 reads TGCAGCGTTGTACAGGGAGGGGGGACAAACATTCAGTACTTC. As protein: CSVVQGGGTNIQYF.

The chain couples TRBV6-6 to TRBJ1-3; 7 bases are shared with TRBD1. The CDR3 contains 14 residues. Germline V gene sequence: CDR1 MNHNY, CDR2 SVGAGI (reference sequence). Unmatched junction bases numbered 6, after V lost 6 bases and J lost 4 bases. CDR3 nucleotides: TGTGCCAGCAGAGGAGGGACAGCCGGAAACACCATATATTTT. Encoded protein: CASRGGTAGNTIYF.

The CDR3 nucleotides are TGTGCCTGGAGTAGGGGGGGAGGAGATACGCAGTATTTT. Protein: CAWSRGGGDTQYF. The gene calls are TRBV30 and TRBJ2-3; possible D gene TRBD2, 7 bases. This CDR3 region has 13 residues. V gave up 2 bases and J gave up 5 bases, with 11 bases separating them. The germline V gene has CDR1 GTSNPN and CDR2 SVGIG (reference sequence). The complete variable domain, with remaining parts taken from reference TRBV30 and TRBJ2-3, reads SQTIHQWPATLVQPVGSPLSLECTVEGTSNPNLYWYRQAAGRGLQLLFYSVGIGQISSEVPQNLSASRPQDRQFILSSKKLLLSDSGFYLCAWSRGGGDTQYFGPGTRLTVL.

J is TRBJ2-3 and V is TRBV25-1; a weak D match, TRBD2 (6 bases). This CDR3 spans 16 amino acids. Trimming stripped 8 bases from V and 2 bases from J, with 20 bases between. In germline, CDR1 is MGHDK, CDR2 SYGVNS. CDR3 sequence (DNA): TGTGCCAGCTCACCGGGGGTTTTTTTTGCCACAGATACGCAGTATTTT. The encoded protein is CASSPGVFFATDTQYF.

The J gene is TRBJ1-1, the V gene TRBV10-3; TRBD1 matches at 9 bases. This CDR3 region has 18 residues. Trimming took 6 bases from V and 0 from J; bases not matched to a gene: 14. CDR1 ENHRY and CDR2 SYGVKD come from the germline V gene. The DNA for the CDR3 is TGTGCCATCAGCGAAATAGGGACAGGGAAATTCATGAACACTGAAGCTTTCTTT. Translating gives CAISEIGTGKFMNTEAFF.

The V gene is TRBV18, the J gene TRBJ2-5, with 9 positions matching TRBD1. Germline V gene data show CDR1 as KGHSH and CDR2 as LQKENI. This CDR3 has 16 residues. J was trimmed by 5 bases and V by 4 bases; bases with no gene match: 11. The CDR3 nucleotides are TGTGCCAGCTCACAGACCGGGACAGGGTCTCGCGAGACCCAGTACTTC. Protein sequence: CASSQTGTGSRETQYF.

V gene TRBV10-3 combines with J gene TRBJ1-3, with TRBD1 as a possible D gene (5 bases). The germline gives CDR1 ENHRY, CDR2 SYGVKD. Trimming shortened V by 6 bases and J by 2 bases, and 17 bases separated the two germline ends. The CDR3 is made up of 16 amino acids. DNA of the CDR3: TGTGCCATCAGAGAAAAACAGGTTCCTCCTGGAAACACCATATATTTT. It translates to CAIREKQVPPGNTIYF.

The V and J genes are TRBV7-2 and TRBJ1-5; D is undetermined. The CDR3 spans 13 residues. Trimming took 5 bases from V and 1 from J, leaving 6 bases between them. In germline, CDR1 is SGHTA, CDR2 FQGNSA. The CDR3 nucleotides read TGTGCCAGCAGCCCCGGGAGCAATCAGCCCCAGCATTTT. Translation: CASSPGSNQPQHF.

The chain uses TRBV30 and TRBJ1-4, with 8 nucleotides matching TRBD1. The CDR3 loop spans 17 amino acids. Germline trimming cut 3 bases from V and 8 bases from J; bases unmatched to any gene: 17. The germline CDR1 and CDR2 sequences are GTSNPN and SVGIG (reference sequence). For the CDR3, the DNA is TGTGCCTGGAGCGGGACCCGGACAGGGCTTGATCTGGAAAAACTGTTTTTT. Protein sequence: CAWSGTRTGLDLEKLFF.